Listed below are T cell receptor beta chains from one sample, sequenced in a study of control samples from healthy donors and cancer patients. This table comes from immunoSEQ multiplex PCR, and its TCRdb copy is limited to in-frame clones, with some not included. The sample shows over 85,000 clones, roughly 80% of them seen only once. The sequencing input was PBMCs. The origin of the receptors is a man between 65 and 85 years old with lung cancer. Each CDR3 is given with its conserved first and last residue. The D gene is left open where the match is weak. Size is stated for part of the rows, as once, few or many counts, or as a class when the clone is expanded.

- | TRBJ2-3 | TRBD2 | TRBV10-3 | TGTGCCATCCAGGGCGGGGGTAGCACAGATACGCAGTATTTT | CAIQGGGSTDTQYF
once | TRBJ1-4 | - | TRBV9 | TGTGCCAGCAGCGTAGGGGACATTCGAACTAATGAAAAACTGTTTTTT | CASSVGDIRTNEKLFF
few | TRBJ1-1 | TRBD1 | TRBV19 | TGTGCCAGTAGTATGGGACAGGGCTGGACTGAAGCTTTCTTT | CASSMGQGWTEAFF
- | TRBJ1-3 | - | TRBV3-1/TRBV3-2 | TGTGCCAGCAGCCAAGTGTCAGGGTCCTCTGGAAACACCATATATTTT | CASSQVSGSSGNTIYF
- | TRBJ2-2 | - | TRBV7-2 | TGTGCCAGCAGCCCCTCGTTGGGGGGGGCGTACACCGGGGAGCTGTTTTTT | CASSPSLGGAYTGELFF
once | TRBJ2-2 | - | TRBV25-1 | TGTGCCAGCAGTGAGATAACAGGGATGACCGGGGAGCTGTTTTTT | CASSEITGMTGELFF
- | TRBJ1-5 | TRBD1 | TRBV28 | TGTGCCAGCGCTTTGGCCCGACAGGGGAATCAGCCCCAGCATTTT | CASALARQGNQPQHF
- | TRBJ1-2 | TRBD1 | TRBV2 | TGTGCCAGCAGTGCCGGGACAGGGAGTGGCTACACCTTC | CASSAGTGSGYTF
- | TRBJ2-3 | TRBD2 | TRBV3-1/TRBV3-2 | TGTGCCAGCGGGGTTAGCGGGGGGCTTTCCACAGATACGCAGTATTTT | CASGVSGGLSTDTQYF
- | TRBJ1-2 | - | TRBV27 | TGTGCCAGCAGTTTCGGGAACAGGGTAAATTACGGCTACACCTTC | CASSFGNRVNYGYTF
- | TRBJ2-1 | TRBD1 | TRBV27 | TGTGCCAGCAGCCGGGACAGAGGGCGCAATGAGCAGTTCTTC | CASSRDRGRNEQFF
once | TRBJ2-2 | - | TRBV5-1 | TGCGCCAGCAGCTTGGGAAGGATAGTTGCCGGGGAGCTGTTTTTT | CASSLGRIVAGELFF
once | TRBJ1-5 | - | TRBV30 | TGTGCCTGGAGCCCTGGGACGGGTCAGCCCCAGCATTTT | CAWSPGTGQPQHF
few | TRBJ2-1 | TRBD2 | TRBV19 | TGTGCCAGTAGGAGGGGACTAGCGGGGGGAAACAATGAGCAGTTCTTC | CASRRGLAGGNNEQFF
once | TRBJ1-5 | - | TRBV19 | TGTGCCAGTAGTATAAATGAGGGAAGGGTCCTTTTTGCGCCCCAGCATTTT | CASSINEGRVLFAPQHF
- | TRBJ2-7 | - | TRBV7-9 | TGTGCCAGCAGCTTAACAGGGAGGCAGTACTTC | CASSLTGRQYF
- | TRBJ1-2 | - | TRBV5-1 | TGCGCCAGCAGCTTGGAGGCAGGGGTGGTTGGCTACACCTTC | CASSLEAGVVGYTF
once | TRBJ2-7 | - | TRBV18 | TGTGCCAGCTCACCAACGGCTCGGGACATTGGGAACTACGAGCAGTACTTC | CASSPTARDIGNYEQYF
- | TRBJ2-1 | - | TRBV24-1 | TGTGCCACCAGTGACTTAGGGCGGGCGGGAAGTGGCGAGCAGTTCTTC | CATSDLGRAGSGEQFF
- | TRBJ2-3 | TRBD2 | TRBV7-2 | TGTGCCAGCAGCTTAAATTTCCACGTAGGCGGGGGTAGCACAGATACGCAGTATTTT | CASSLNFHVGGGSTDTQYF
- | TRBJ2-3 | TRBD2 | TRBV5-1 | TGCGCCAGCAGCCCCCCAACTAGCGTGGGCACAGATACGCAGTATTTT | CASSPPTSVGTDTQYF
- | TRBJ2-3 | - | TRBV5-1 | TGCGCCAGCAGCTTGGCCGGACACATCACAGATACGCAGTATTTT | CASSLAGHITDTQYF
- | TRBJ1-5 | TRBD1 | TRBV28 | TGTGCCAGCAGTCCCCTCGGACAGGGAGGCAATCAGCCCCAGCATTTT | CASSPLGQGGNQPQHF
- | TRBJ1-1 | TRBD1 | TRBV7-3 | TGTGCCAGCAGACCTGACAGGGGGGAAGCTTTCTTT | CASRPDRGEAFF
once | TRBJ2-2 | - | TRBV5-1 | TGCGCCAGCAGCTTGGACAGAAACACCGGGGAGCTGTTTTTT | CASSLDRNTGELFF
once | TRBJ2-1 | TRBD2 | TRBV6-5 | TGTGCCAGCAGGACTAGCGGGGCAGCCTACAATGAGCAGTTCTTC | CASRTSGAAYNEQFF
- | TRBJ1-2 | TRBD1 | TRBV19 | TGTGCCAGCCGGGACAGGGCTGATCTCTGGTATGGCTACACCTTC | CASRDRADLWYGYTF
- | TRBJ1-4 | - | TRBV5-6 | TGTGCCAGCAGCTTTAAACAGACTAATGAAAAACTGTTTTTT | CASSFKQTNEKLFF
- | TRBJ2-1 | - | TRBV7-6 | TGTGCCAGCAGCCCCCTGATAGGAGCGAGCCGCAGCGAGCAGTTCTTC | CASSPLIGASRSEQFF
- | TRBJ2-2 | TRBD1 | TRBV29-1 | TGCAGCGTTGAGAAGGACAGGGTTACCGGGGAGCTGTTTTTT | CSVEKDRVTGELFF
- | TRBJ2-5 | - | TRBV12-2 | TGTGCAAGTCGCTCCACCCGGGACAGGGATTGGGAGACCCAGTACTTC | CASRSTRDRDWETQYF
- | TRBJ1-5 | - | TRBV29-1 | TGCAGCGTTGTTTTCCCCCAACGGACGCCGTTCGGAGACAATCAGCCCCAGCATTTT | CSVVFPQRTPFGDNQPQHF
- | TRBJ1-6 | TRBD1 | TRBV6-4 | TGTGCCAGCAGGGGACAGTCTAATTCACCCCTCCACTTT | CASRGQSNSPLHF
- | TRBJ1-5 | - | TRBV25-1 | TGTGCCAGCAACGGGGGGCCAGGCAATCAGCCCCAGCATTTT | CASNGGPGNQPQHF
- | TRBJ1-6 | - | TRBV2 | TGTGCCAGCAGTGAGCAGATCGTTAATTCACCCCTCCACTTT | CASSEQIVNSPLHF
- | TRBJ1-2 | TRBD1 | TRBV28 | TGTGCCAGCAGTTTATCTATCCCGGGACAGGCCTATGGCTACACCTTC | CASSLSIPGQAYGYTF
- | TRBJ1-1 | - | TRBV15 | TGTGCCACCAGTCGGAACACTGAAGCTTTCTTT | CATSRNTEAFF
- | TRBJ1-2 | TRBD1 | TRBV27 | TGTGCCAGCAGTTTACGCCCCAGGACAGGGATGGATGGCTACACCTTC | CASSLRPRTGMDGYTF
- | TRBJ1-6 | - | TRBV12-3/TRBV12-4 | TGTGCCAGCAACACGGGGGGGAATTCACCCCTCCACTTT | CASNTGGNSPLHF